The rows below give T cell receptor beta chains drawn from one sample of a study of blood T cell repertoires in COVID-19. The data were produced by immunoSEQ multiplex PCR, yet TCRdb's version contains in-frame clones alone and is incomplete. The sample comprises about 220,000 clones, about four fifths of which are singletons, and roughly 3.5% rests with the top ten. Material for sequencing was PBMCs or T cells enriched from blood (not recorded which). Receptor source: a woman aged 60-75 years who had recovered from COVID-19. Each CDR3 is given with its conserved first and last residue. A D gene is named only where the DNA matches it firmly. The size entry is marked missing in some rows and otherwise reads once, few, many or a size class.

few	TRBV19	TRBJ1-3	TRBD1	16	CASRISWTGSGNTIYF	TGTGCCAGTAGGATCTCCTGGACAGGCTCTGGAAACACCATATATTTT
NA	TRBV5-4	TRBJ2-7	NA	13	CASSLGGPYEQYF	TGTGCCAGCAGCTTGGGAGGGCCCTACGAGCAGTACTTC
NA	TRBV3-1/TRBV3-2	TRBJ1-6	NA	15	CASSHDDRLLSPLHF	TGTGCCAGCAGCCATGATGACAGGTTACTCTCACCCCTCCACTTT
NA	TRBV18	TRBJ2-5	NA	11	CASSSQETQYF	TGTGCCAGCTCATCGCAAGAGACCCAGTACTTC
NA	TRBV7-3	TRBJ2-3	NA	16	CASSFSGESNTDTQYF	TGTGCCAGCAGCTTTTCGGGGGAATCGAACACAGATACGCAGTATTTT
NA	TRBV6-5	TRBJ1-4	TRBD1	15	CAASDRGLTNEKLFF	TGTGCCGCCTCGGACAGGGGGTTGACTAATGAAAAACTGTTTTTT
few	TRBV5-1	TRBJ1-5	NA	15	CASSWGEGSNQPQHF	TGCGCCAGCAGCTGGGGCGAAGGGAGCAATCAGCCCCAGCATTTT
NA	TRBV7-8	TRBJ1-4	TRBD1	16	CASSMITGTGGEKLFF	TGTGCCAGCAGCATGATCACCGGGACAGGGGGAGAAAAACTGTTTTTT
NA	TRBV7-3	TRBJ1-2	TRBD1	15	CASSLNGGQNYGYTF	TGTGCCAGCAGCTTAAACGGGGGACAGAACTATGGCTACACCTTC
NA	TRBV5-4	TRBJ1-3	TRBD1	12	CASSSPGTGRYF	TGTGCCAGCAGCTCTCCCGGGACAGGGAGGTATTTT
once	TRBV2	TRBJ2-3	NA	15	CASSEASTSTDTQYF	TGTGCCAGCAGTGAAGCGTCTACTAGCACAGATACGCAGTATTTT